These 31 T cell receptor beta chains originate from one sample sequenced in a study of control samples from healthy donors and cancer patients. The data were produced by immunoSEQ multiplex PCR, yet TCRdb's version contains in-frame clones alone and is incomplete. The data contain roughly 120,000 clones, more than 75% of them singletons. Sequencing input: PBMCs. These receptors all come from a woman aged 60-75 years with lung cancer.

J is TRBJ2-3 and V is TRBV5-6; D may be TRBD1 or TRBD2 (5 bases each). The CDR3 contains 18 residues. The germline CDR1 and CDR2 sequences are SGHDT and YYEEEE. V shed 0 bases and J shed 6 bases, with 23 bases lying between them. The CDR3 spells CASSLALGERTGWDTQYF. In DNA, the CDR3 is TGTGCCAGCAGCTTGGCCCTAGGGGAGCGGACGGGGTGGGATACGCAGTATTTT.

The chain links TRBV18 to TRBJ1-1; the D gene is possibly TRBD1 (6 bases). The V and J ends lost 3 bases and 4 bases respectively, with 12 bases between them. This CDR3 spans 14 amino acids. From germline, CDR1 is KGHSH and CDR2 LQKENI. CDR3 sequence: CASSPQQGGTEAFF. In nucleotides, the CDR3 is TGTGCCAGCTCACCCCAACAGGGAGGCACTGAAGCTTTCTTT.

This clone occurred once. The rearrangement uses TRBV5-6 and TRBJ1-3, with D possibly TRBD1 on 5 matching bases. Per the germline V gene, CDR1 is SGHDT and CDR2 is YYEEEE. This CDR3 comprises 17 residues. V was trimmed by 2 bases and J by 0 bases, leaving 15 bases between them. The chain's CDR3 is CASSLTGLLSSGNTIYF. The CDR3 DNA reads TGTGCCAGCAGCTTAACGGGACTGCTGAGCTCTGGAAACACCATATATTTT.

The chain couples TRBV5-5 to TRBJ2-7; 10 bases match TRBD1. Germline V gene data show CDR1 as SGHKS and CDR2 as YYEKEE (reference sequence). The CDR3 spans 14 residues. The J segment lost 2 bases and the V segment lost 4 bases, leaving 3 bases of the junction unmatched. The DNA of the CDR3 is TGTGCCAGCAGCGGACAGGGGGGAGCCTACGAGCAGTACTTC. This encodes CASSGQGGAYEQYF.

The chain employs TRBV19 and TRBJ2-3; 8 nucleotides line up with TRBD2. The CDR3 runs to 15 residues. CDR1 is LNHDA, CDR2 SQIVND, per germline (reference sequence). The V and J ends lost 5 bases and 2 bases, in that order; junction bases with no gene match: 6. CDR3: CASSGLALDTDTQYF. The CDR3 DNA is TGTGCCAGTAGTGGACTAGCCCTAGACACAGATACGCAGTATTTT.

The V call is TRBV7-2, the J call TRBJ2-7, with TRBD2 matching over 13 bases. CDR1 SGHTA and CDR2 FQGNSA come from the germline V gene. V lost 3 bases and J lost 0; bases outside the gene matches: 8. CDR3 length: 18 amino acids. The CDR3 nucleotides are TGTGCCAGCAGCTTTTCGGGGACTAGCGGGGTGAGCTCCTACGAGCAGTACTTC. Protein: CASSFSGTSGVSSYEQYF.

The CDR3 coding sequence is TGCAGTGCTAGTCCGGGGGGTTTACTGTTTTTT. Amino acids: CSASPGGLLFF. The chain joins TRBV20-1 to TRBJ1-4, with D perhaps TRBD1 (5 bases). The germline V and J ends were trimmed by 3 bases and 13 bases, with 12 bases remaining between them. The length of the CDR3 is 11 residues. In germline, CDR1 is DFQATT, CDR2 SNEGSKA (reference sequence).

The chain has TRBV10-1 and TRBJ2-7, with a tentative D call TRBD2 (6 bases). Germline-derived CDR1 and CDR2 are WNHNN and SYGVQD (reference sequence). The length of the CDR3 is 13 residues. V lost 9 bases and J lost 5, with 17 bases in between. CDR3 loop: CARDTNGSNEQYF. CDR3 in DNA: TGCGCCAGGGATACTAACGGGAGTAACGAGCAGTACTTC.

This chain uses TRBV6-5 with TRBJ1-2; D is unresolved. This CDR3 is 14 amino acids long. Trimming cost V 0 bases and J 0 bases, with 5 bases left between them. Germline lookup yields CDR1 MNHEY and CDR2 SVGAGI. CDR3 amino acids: CASSYSPSNYGYTF. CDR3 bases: TGTGCCAGCAGTTACTCCCCCTCTAACTATGGCTACACCTTC.

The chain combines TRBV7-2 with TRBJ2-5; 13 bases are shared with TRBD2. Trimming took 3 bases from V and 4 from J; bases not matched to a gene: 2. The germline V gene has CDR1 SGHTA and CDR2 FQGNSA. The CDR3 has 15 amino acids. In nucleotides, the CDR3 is TGTGCCAGCAGCTTCCGGACTAGCGGGGGAGAGACCCAGTACTTC. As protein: CASSFRTSGGETQYF. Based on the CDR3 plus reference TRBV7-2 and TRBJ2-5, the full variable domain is GAGVSQSPSNKVTEKGKDVELRCDPISGHTALYWYRQSLGQGLEFLIYFQGNSAPDKSGLPSDRFSAERTGGSVSTLTIQRTQQEDSAVYLCASSFRTSGGETQYFGPGTRLLVL.

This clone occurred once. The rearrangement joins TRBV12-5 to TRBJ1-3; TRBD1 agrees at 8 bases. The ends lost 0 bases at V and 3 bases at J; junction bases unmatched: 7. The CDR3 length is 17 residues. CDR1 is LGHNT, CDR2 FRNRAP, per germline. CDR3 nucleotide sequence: TGTGCTAGTGGTTTGGTAGGACAGGGAGGAAGTGGAAACACCATATATTTT. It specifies CASGLVGQGGSGNTIYF.

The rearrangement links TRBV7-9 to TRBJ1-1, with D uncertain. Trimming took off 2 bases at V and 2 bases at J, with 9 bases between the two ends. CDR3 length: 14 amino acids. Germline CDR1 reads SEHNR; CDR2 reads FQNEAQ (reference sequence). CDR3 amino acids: CASSLYEDNTEAFF. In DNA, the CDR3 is TGTGCCAGCAGCTTATATGAGGACAACACTGAAGCTTTCTTT. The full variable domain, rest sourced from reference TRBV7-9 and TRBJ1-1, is DTGVSQNPRHKITKRGQNVTFRCDPISEHNRLYWYRQTLGQGPEFLTYFQNEAQLEKSRLLSDRFSAERPKGSFSTLEIQRTEQGDSAMYLCASSLYEDNTEAFFGQGTRLTVV.

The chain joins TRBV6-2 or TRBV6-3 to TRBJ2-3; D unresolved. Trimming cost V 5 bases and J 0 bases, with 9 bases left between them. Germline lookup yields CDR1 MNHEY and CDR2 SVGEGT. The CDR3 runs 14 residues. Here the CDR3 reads CASSQRSSTDTQYF. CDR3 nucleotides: TGTGCCAGCAGTCAACGAAGTAGCACAGATACGCAGTATTTT.

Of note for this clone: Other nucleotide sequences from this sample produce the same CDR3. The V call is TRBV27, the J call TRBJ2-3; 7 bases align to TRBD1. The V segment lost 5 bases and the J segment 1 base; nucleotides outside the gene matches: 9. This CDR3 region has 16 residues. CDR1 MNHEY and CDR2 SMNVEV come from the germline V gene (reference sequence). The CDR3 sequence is CASSPGTATGTDTQYF. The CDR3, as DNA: TGTGCCAGCAGTCCCGGGACAGCCACTGGCACAGATACGCAGTATTTT.

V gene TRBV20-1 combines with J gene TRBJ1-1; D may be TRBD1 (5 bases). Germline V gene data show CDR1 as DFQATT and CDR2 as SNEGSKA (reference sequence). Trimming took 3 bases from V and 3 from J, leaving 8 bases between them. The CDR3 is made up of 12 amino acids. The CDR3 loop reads CSASPRDTEAFF. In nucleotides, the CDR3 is TGCAGTGCTAGTCCCAGGGACACTGAAGCTTTCTTT.

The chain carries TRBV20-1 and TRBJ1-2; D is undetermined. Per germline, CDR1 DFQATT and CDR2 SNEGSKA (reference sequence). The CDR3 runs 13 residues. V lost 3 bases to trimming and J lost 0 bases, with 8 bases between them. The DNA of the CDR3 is TGCAGTGCTAGTGGGCAGACTAACTATGGCTACACCTTC. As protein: CSASGQTNYGYTF.

The CDR3 DNA is TGTGCCAGCAGCTTTGCGCCTCGAACTAATGAAAAACTGTTTTTT. It codes for CASSFAPRTNEKLFF. V gene TRBV7-2 combines with J gene TRBJ1-4; no reliable D call. This CDR3 is built from 15 residues. Trimming pared 3 bases from V and 1 base from J, leaving 9 bases between. CDR1 is SGHTA, CDR2 FQGNSA, per germline.

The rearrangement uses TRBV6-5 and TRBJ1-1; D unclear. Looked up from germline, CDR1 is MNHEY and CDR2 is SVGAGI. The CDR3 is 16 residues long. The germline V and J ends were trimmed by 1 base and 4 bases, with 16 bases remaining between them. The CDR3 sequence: CASSYLVSEGRTEAFF. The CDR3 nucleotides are TGTGCCAGCAGTTACTTGGTATCGGAGGGTCGCACTGAAGCTTTCTTT.

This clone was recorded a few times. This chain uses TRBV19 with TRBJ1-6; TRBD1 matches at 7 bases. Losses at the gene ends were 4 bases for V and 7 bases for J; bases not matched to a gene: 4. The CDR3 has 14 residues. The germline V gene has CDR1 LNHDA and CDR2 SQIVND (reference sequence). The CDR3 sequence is CASSTTGKNSPLHF. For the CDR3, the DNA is TGTGCCAGTAGTACGACAGGGAAAAATTCACCCCTCCACTTT.

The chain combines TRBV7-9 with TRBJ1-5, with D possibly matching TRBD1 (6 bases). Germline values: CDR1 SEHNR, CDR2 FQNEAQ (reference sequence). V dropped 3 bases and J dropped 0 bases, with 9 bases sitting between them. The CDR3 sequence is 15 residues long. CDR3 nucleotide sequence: TGTGCCAGCAGCTTCGGACAGTATAGCAATCAGCCCCAGCATTTT. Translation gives CASSFGQYSNQPQHF. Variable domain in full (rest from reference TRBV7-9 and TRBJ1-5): DTGVSQNPRHKITKRGQNVTFRCDPISEHNRLYWYRQTLGQGPEFLTYFQNEAQLEKSRLLSDRFSAERPKGSFSTLEIQRTEQGDSAMYLCASSFGQYSNQPQHFGDGTRLSIL.

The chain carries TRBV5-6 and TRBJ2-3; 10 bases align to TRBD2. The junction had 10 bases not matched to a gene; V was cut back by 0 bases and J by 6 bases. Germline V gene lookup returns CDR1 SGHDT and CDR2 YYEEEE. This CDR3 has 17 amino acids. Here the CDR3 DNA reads TGTGCCAGCAGCTTGGCCCGACTAGCGGGTGGGTCGGATACGCAGTATTTT. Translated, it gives CASSLARLAGGSDTQYF.

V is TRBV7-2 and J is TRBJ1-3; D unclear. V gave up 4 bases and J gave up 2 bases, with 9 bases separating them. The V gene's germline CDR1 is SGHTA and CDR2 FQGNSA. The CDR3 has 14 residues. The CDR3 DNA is TGTGCCAGCAGCTGGGGTTCGGCTGGAAACACCATATATTTT. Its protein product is CASSWGSAGNTIYF.

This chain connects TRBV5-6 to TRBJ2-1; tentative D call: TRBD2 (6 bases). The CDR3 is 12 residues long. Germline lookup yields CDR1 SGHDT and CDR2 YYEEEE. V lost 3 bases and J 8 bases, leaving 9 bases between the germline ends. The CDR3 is CASSSGEDEQFF. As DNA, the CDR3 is TGTGCCAGCAGCTCGGGGGAGGATGAGCAGTTCTTC.

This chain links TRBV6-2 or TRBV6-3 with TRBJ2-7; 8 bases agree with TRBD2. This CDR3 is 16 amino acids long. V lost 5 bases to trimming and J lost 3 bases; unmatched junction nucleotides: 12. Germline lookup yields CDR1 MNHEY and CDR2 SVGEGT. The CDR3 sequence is CASSPPNRGGIYEQYF. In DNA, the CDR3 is TGTGCCAGCAGTCCACCTAATCGCGGGGGGATCTACGAGCAGTACTTC.

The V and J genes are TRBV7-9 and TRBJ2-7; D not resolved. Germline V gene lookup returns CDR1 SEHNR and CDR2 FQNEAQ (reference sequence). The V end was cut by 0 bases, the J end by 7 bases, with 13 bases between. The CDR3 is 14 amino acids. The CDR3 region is CASSLAALVWEQYF. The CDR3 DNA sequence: TGTGCCAGCAGCTTAGCGGCGCTCGTGTGGGAGCAGTACTTC.

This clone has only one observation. The CDR3 DNA sequence: TGCGCCAGCAGCTTGGCCCTAGCGGGGGAGGTCTACAATGAGCAGTTCTTC. This gives the protein CASSLALAGEVYNEQFF. The chain couples TRBV5-1 to TRBJ2-1, with 10 bases fitting TRBD2. V shed 0 bases, J shed 3 bases, and the junction held 6 bases outside the gene matches. CDR1 is SGHRS and CDR2 is YFSETQ in the germline V gene. CDR3 length: 17 amino acids.

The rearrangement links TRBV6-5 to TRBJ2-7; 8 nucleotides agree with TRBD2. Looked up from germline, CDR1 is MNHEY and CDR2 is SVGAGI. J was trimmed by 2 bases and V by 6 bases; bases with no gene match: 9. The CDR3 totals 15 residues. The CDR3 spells CASSRKGSGAYEQYF. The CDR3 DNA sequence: TGTGCCAGCAGCCGCAAAGGTAGCGGGGCCTACGAGCAGTACTTC.

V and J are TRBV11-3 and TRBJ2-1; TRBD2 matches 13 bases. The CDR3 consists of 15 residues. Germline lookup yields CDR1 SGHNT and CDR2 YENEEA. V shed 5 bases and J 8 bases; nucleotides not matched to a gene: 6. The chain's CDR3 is CASSKLAGGPHEQFF. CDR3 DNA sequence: TGTGCCAGCAGCAAACTAGCGGGAGGGCCCCATGAGCAGTTCTTC.

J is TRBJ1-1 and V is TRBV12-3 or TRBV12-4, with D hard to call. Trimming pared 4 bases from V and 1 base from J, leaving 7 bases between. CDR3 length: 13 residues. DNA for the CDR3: TGTGCCAGCAGTTCCCAAGAGAACACTGAAGCTTTCTTT. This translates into CASSSQENTEAFF.

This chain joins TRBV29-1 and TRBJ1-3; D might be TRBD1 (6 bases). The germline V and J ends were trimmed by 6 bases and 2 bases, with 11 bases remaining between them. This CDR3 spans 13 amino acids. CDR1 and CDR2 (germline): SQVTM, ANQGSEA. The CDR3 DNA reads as TGCAGCGTCGCAGGGGCGGCTGGAAACACCATATATTTT. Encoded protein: CSVAGAAGNTIYF. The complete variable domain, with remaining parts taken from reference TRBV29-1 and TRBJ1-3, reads SAVISQKPSRDICQRGTSLTIQCQVDSQVTMMFWYRQQPGQSLTLIATANQGSEATYESGFVIDKFPISRPNLTFSTLTVSNMSPEDSSIYLCSVAGAAGNTIYFGEGSWLTVV.

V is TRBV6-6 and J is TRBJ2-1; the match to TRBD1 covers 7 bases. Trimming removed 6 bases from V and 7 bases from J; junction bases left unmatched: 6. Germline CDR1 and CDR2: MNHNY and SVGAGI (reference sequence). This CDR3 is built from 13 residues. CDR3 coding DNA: TGTGCCAGCAGACAGACAGGGACGAATGAGCAGTTCTTC. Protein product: CASRQTGTNEQFF.